This is a list of T cell receptor beta chains from one sample in a study of shared clonotypes between healthy human individuals. This table comes from immunoSEQ multiplex PCR, and its TCRdb copy is limited to in-frame clones, with some not included. The table lists about 600,000 clones, around 97% of them singletons. What was sequenced was naive CD4+ T cells sorted from blood. Source of these receptors: a woman aged 25 to 39 in good health. Both conserved end residues are part of each CDR3.

J gene | V gene | CDR3 protein
TRBJ2-2 | TRBV7-9 | CAPHHSTTGELFF
TRBJ2-1 | TRBV10-2 | CASSVVSGSRAEQFF
TRBJ2-5 | TRBV6-6 | CASSYSPLHLQETQYF
TRBJ2-5 | TRBV5-6 | CASSRQETQYF
TRBJ1-4 | TRBV19 | CASSPGLLWNEKLFF
TRBJ1-4 | TRBV5-1 | CASSSGQGVEKLFF
TRBJ2-7 | TRBV6-4 | CARISGPSYEQYF
TRBJ2-3 | TRBV18 | CASSPGFEYF
TRBJ2-1 | TRBV15 | CATSPPGHKYNEQFF
TRBJ1-2 | TRBV28 | CASSLQGAGGYTF
TRBJ1-1 | TRBV19 | CASSIRTGRYGEAFF